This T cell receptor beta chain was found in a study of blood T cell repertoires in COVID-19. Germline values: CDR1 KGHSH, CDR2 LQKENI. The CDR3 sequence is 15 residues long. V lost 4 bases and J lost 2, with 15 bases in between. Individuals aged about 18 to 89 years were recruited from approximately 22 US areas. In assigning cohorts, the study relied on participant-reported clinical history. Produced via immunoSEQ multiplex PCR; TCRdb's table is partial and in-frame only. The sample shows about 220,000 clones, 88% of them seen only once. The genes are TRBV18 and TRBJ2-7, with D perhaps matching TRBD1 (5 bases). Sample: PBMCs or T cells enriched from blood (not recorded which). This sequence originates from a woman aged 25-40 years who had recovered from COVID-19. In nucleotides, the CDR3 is TGTGCCAGCTCACTTCAGGGAACCCCTACCTACGAGCAGTACTTC. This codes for CASSLQGTPTYEQYF.